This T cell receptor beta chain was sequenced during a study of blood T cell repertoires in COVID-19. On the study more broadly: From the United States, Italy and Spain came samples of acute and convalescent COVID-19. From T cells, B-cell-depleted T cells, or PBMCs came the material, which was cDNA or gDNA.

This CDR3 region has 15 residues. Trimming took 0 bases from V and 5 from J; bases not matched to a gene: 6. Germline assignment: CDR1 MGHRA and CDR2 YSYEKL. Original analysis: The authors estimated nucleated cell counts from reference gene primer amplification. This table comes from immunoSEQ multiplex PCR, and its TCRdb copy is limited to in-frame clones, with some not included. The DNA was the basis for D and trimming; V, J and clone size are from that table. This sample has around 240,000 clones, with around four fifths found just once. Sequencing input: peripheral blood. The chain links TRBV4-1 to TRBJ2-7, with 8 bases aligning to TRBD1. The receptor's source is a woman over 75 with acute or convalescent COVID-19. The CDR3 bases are TGCGCCAGCAGCCAAGACCGGACAGGGCTCGACGAGCAGTACTTC. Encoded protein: CASSQDRTGLDEQYF.